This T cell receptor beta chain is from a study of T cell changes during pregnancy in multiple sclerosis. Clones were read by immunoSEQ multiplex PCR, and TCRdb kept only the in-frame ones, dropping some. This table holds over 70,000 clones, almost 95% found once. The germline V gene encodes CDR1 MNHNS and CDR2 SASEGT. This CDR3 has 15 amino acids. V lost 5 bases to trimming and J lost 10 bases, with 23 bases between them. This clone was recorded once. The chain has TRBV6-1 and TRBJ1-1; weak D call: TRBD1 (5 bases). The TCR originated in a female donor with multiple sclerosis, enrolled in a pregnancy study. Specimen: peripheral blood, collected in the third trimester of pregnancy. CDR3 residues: CASSRSRGNGTGAFF. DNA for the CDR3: TGTGCCAGCAGTAGATCCCGGGGGAATGGAACGGGAGCTTTCTTT.